These T cell receptor beta chains were read from a single sample in a study of CD8 T cells in Susac syndrome. Each CDR3 protein is one row after TCRdb ran MiXCR on the immunoSEQ multiplex PCR reads. The sample records about 160,000 distinct CDR3 sequences, 95% to 97% being singletons. The specimen sequenced was CD4+ T cells from PBMCs. These receptors originate from a human donor with Susac syndrome. Both conserved end residues are part of each CDR3. A D gene is named only where the DNA matches it firmly. Rows may omit the clone size; those that give it use once, few, many or a size class.

clone_size: .
j_call: TRBJ2-3
d_call: TRBD1
v_call: TRBV24-1
cdr3_nt: TGTGCCACCAGTCCACCGGGACAGGGACGCACAGATACGCAGTATTTT
cdr3_aa: CATSPPGQGRTDTQYF

clone_size: .
j_call: TRBJ2-7
d_call: .
v_call: TRBV4-2
cdr3_nt: TGTGCCAGCAGCCAAGGGCTTGGACGGATTAGGGAGCAGTACTTC
cdr3_aa: CASSQGLGRIREQYF

clone_size: once
j_call: TRBJ2-3
d_call: .
v_call: TRBV18
cdr3_nt: TGTGCCAGCTCTCTTATCTCCGGGGGTTCCACAGATACGCAGTATTTT
cdr3_aa: CASSLISGGSTDTQYF

clone_size: .
j_call: TRBJ2-2
d_call: .
v_call: TRBV6-2/TRBV6-3
cdr3_nt: TGTGCCAGCAGAGACACCGGGGAGCTGTTTTTT
cdr3_aa: CASRDTGELFF

clone_size: .
j_call: TRBJ2-5
d_call: TRBD2
v_call: TRBV30
cdr3_nt: TGTGCCTGGAGTGAAACTAGCGCCCAAGAGACCCAGTACTTC
cdr3_aa: CAWSETSAQETQYF

clone_size: .
j_call: TRBJ2-2
d_call: .
v_call: TRBV9
cdr3_nt: TGTGCCAGCACCCTCACCGCCGGCCTGACGAACACCGGGGAGCTGTTTTTT
cdr3_aa: CASTLTAGLTNTGELFF

clone_size: .
j_call: TRBJ2-2
d_call: .
v_call: TRBV5-6
cdr3_nt: TGTGCCAGCAGCCTCCCCGGACAGACATTGAACACCGGGGAGCTGTTTTTT
cdr3_aa: CASSLPGQTLNTGELFF

clone_size: .
j_call: TRBJ1-1
d_call: .
v_call: TRBV30
cdr3_nt: TGTGCCTGGGTGACAGGTGGGAGGAACACTGAAGCTTTCTTT
cdr3_aa: CAWVTGGRNTEAFF

clone_size: .
j_call: TRBJ2-7
d_call: TRBD2
v_call: TRBV20-1
cdr3_nt: TGCAGCCAGAAGAAGCCCTTAGCGGGAGTCTACGAGCAGTACTTC
cdr3_aa: CSQKKPLAGVYEQYF

clone_size: .
j_call: TRBJ2-7
d_call: TRBD2
v_call: TRBV7-3
cdr3_nt: TGTGCCAGCAGCTTAGGGGTAGCGGGAGCGGACGAGCAGTACTTC
cdr3_aa: CASSLGVAGADEQYF

clone_size: .
j_call: TRBJ1-5
d_call: TRBD1
v_call: TRBV19
cdr3_nt: TGTGCCAGTAGTATAGGAGCGGGCAGGGGGCAGAGCAATCAGCCCCAGCATTTT
cdr3_aa: CASSIGAGRGQSNQPQHF

clone_size: .
j_call: TRBJ1-5
d_call: TRBD1
v_call: TRBV7-8
cdr3_nt: TGTGCCAGCAGCTTAGCGACAGGGGGCCCTCAGCCCCAGCATTTT
cdr3_aa: CASSLATGGPQPQHF

clone_size: .
j_call: TRBJ1-2
d_call: .
v_call: TRBV25-1
cdr3_nt: TGTGCCAGCAGTGATACACGAAACTATGGCTACACCTTC
cdr3_aa: CASSDTRNYGYTF

clone_size: .
j_call: TRBJ2-2
d_call: .
v_call: TRBV28
cdr3_nt: TGTGCCAGCAGTTTCTGGGCGAACACCGGGGAGCTGTTTTTT
cdr3_aa: CASSFWANTGELFF

clone_size: .
j_call: TRBJ1-1
d_call: TRBD1
v_call: TRBV18
cdr3_nt: TGTGCCAGCTCACAACGAGGCCAGGGGGCGAGGGGGCCGAACACTGAAGCTTTCTTT
cdr3_aa: CASSQRGQGARGPNTEAFF

clone_size: .
j_call: TRBJ1-1
d_call: .
v_call: TRBV30
cdr3_nt: TGTGCCTGGAGCCGGATCTCCCTGGCTTTCTTT
cdr3_aa: CAWSRISLAFF

clone_size: .
j_call: TRBJ2-7
d_call: .
v_call: TRBV29-1
cdr3_nt: TGCAGCGTTGGCAGGGGAACCTACGAGCAGTACTTC
cdr3_aa: CSVGRGTYEQYF

clone_size: .
j_call: TRBJ1-1
d_call: TRBD1
v_call: TRBV9
cdr3_nt: TGTGCCAGCAGAAGAACGGGACAGGGGAACACTGAAGCTTTCTTT
cdr3_aa: CASRRTGQGNTEAFF

clone_size: .
j_call: TRBJ2-5
d_call: TRBD2
v_call: TRBV20-1
cdr3_nt: TGCAGTGCTAGAGAAGTAGCGGGCTTACAAGAGACCCAGTACTTC
cdr3_aa: CSAREVAGLQETQYF

clone_size: .
j_call: TRBJ2-1
d_call: TRBD2
v_call: TRBV28
cdr3_nt: TGTGCCAGCAGTACACTAGCGGGAGGGAAGAATGAGCAGTTCTTC
cdr3_aa: CASSTLAGGKNEQFF

clone_size: once
j_call: TRBJ2-1
d_call: TRBD2
v_call: TRBV12-3/TRBV12-4
cdr3_nt: TGTGCCAGCAGCTACAGCGGGGGGCCCCTCCACAATGAGCAGTTCTTC
cdr3_aa: CASSYSGGPLHNEQFF

clone_size: .
j_call: TRBJ1-1
d_call: .
v_call: TRBV15
cdr3_nt: TGTGCCACCAGCAGAGCCGATATCGGACAGGAAGCTTTCTTT
cdr3_aa: CATSRADIGQEAFF

clone_size: once
j_call: TRBJ2-3
d_call: .
v_call: TRBV15
cdr3_nt: TGTGCCACCAGCAGAGGGGGGGCAGGTCAGACAGATACGCAGTATTTT
cdr3_aa: CATSRGGAGQTDTQYF

clone_size: .
j_call: TRBJ2-2
d_call: .
v_call: TRBV7-2
cdr3_nt: TGTGCCAGCAGCTTAGCAGGGCCGTTCGGGGCCCAGAACACCGGGGAGCTGTTTTTT
cdr3_aa: CASSLAGPFGAQNTGELFF

clone_size: .
j_call: TRBJ2-3
d_call: TRBD2
v_call: TRBV9
cdr3_nt: TGTGCCAGCAGCAAAGACTCCGGGACTAGCCTCACAGATACGCAGTATTTT
cdr3_aa: CASSKDSGTSLTDTQYF

clone_size: .
j_call: TRBJ2-2
d_call: .
v_call: TRBV9
cdr3_nt: TGTGCCAGCAGCGTAGGGGTGGACGGGGAGCTGTTTTTT
cdr3_aa: CASSVGVDGELFF

clone_size: .
j_call: TRBJ1-4
d_call: .
v_call: TRBV15
cdr3_nt: TGTGCCACCAGCAGAGGCGGGACGACTAATGAAAAACTGTTTTTT
cdr3_aa: CATSRGGTTNEKLFF

clone_size: .
j_call: TRBJ2-3
d_call: TRBD2
v_call: TRBV15
cdr3_nt: TGTGCCTCTGGAAGGGAGCGGGAGAGCACGCAGTATTTT
cdr3_aa: CASGRERESTQYF

clone_size: .
j_call: TRBJ2-1
d_call: TRBD2
v_call: TRBV15
cdr3_nt: TGTGCCACCAGCGTAGCGGGATCGCTGGACTATGAGCAGTTCTTC
cdr3_aa: CATSVAGSLDYEQFF

clone_size: .
j_call: TRBJ2-1
d_call: TRBD2
v_call: TRBV20-1
cdr3_nt: TGCAGTGTATACGGCGGGAGGGCCAGTGCAAATGAGCAGTTCTTC
cdr3_aa: CSVYGGRASANEQFF

clone_size: .
j_call: TRBJ1-1
d_call: .
v_call: TRBV15
cdr3_nt: TGTGCCACCAGCAGCATATCTTTCCCAGCTTTCTTT
cdr3_aa: CATSSISFPAFF

clone_size: .
j_call: TRBJ1-2
d_call: .
v_call: TRBV27
cdr3_nt: TGTGCCAGCAGTCCTATCCTGCGAGGTGGCTACACCTTC
cdr3_aa: CASSPILRGGYTF

clone_size: .
j_call: TRBJ1-2
d_call: .
v_call: TRBV7-2
cdr3_nt: TGTGCCAGCAGCTCAACGGAAGCCATTGGCTACACCTTC
cdr3_aa: CASSSTEAIGYTF

clone_size: .
j_call: TRBJ2-1
d_call: TRBD1
v_call: TRBV24-1
cdr3_nt: TGTGCCACCAGTGACACCACAGGGGGTGAGCAGTTCTTC
cdr3_aa: CATSDTTGGEQFF

clone_size: .
j_call: TRBJ2-1
d_call: TRBD2
v_call: TRBV30
cdr3_nt: TGTGCCTGGAGCCGGAGACTAGCCAATGAGCAGTTCTTC
cdr3_aa: CAWSRRLANEQFF

clone_size: .
j_call: TRBJ2-5
d_call: TRBD2
v_call: TRBV3-1
cdr3_nt: TGTGCCAGCAGCTCACTAGCGGAAGAGACCCAGTACTTC
cdr3_aa: CASSSLAEETQYF

clone_size: .
j_call: TRBJ2-3
d_call: TRBD1
v_call: TRBV2
cdr3_nt: TGTGCCAGCAGTGAGAGGACAGGAACAGATACGCAGTATTTT
cdr3_aa: CASSERTGTDTQYF

clone_size: .
j_call: TRBJ1-2
d_call: TRBD1
v_call: TRBV7-9
cdr3_nt: TGTGCCAGCAGCATCGGGACAGGAAGCTATGGCTACACCTTC
cdr3_aa: CASSIGTGSYGYTF